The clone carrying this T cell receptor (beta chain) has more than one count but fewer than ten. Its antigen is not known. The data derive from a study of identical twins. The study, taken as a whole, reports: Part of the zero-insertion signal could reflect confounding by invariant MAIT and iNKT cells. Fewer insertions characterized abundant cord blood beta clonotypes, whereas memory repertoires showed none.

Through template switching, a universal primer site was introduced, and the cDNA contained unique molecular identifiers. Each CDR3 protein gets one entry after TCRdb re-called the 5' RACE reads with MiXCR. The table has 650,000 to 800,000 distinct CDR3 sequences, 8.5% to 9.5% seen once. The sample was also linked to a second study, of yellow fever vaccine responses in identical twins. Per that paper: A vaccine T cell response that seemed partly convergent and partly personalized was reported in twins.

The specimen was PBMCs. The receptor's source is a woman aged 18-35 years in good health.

The CDR3 here is CAISEMASGRVTEQFF. The CDR3 nucleotides are TGTGCCATCAGTGAGATGGCTAGCGGGAGAGTAACTGAGCAGTTCTTC. The rearrangement links TRBV10-3 to TRBJ2-1; 10 positions match TRBD2. After removal of 2 bases from V and 9 bases from J, the junction contained 10 bases not matched to a gene. The CDR3 extends over 16 amino acids. Germline CDR1 is ENHRY and CDR2 is SYGVKD.